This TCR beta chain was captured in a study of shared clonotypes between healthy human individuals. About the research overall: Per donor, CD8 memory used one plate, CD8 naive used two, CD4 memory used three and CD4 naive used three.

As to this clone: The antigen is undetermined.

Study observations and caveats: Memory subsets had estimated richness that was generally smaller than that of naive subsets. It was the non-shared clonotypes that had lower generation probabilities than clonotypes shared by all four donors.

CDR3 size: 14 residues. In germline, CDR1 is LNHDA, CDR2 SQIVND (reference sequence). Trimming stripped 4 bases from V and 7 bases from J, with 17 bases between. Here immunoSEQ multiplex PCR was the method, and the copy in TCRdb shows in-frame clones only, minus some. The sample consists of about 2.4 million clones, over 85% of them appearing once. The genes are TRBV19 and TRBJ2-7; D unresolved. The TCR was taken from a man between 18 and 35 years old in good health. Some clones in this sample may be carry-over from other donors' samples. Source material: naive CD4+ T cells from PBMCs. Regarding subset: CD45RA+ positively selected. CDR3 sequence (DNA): TGTGCCAGTAGTAAAGGACCCGCTTTACTGGAGCAGTACTTC. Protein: CASSKGPALLEQYF. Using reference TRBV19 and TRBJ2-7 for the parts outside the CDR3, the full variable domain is DGGITQSPKYLFRKEGQNVTLSCEQNLNHDAMYWYRQDPGQGLRLIYYSQIVNDFQKGDIAEGYSVSREKKESFPLTVTSAQKNPTAFYLCASSKGPALLEQYFGPGTRLTVT.